The next 20 T cell receptor beta chains were all read from a single sample in a study of vaccination and CD4 T cells after COVID-19. The treatment denotes: 10-day PBMC culture with coronavirus spike peptide pools or control peptides (ViraFEST assay). These receptors lack a known antigen. Sequencing of the DNA from cultured CD4+ T cells was carried out with the Oncomine TCR Beta short-read assay. TCRdb re-called the PCR reads with MiXCR, one entry per CDR3 protein. Of nearly 15,000 distinct CDR3 sequences listed, roughly 74% are singletons. Specimen: CD4+ T cells from blood, cultured in vitro, collected after SARS-CoV-2 vaccination. These receptor sequences come from a human donor who received a COVID-19 vaccine.

The V gene is TRBV2, the J gene TRBJ1-2, with D hard to call. CDR3 size: 14 residues. The V and J ends lost 0 bases and 7 bases respectively, with 12 bases between them. CDR1 is SNHLY, CDR2 FYNNEI, per germline. CDR3 protein: CASSEARDTAGYTF. CDR3 nucleotide sequence: TGTGCCAGCAGTGAAGCGCGGGATACCGCTGGCTACACCTTC.

The V call is TRBV24-1, the J call TRBJ2-2; no firm D call. V was trimmed by 3 bases and J by 1 base, leaving 11 bases between them. In germline, CDR1 is KGHDR, CDR2 SFDVKD. CDR3 length: 16 residues. The CDR3 nucleotides are TGTGCCACCAGTGATACCGGCCCGAAGAACACCGGGGAGCTGTTTTTT. Protein product: CATSDTGPKNTGELFF.

The chain is built from TRBV5-4 and TRBJ1-2; the D gene is possibly TRBD1 (6 bases). The CDR3 is 13 amino acids. V gave up 0 bases and J gave up 6 bases, with 9 bases separating them. Germline lookup yields CDR1 SGHNT and CDR2 YYREEE (reference sequence). CDR3 loop: CASSLARQDGYTF. CDR3 DNA: TGTGCCAGCAGCTTGGCCCGACAGGATGGCTACACCTTC.

This sequence joins TRBV15 and TRBJ1-3; 7 bases fit TRBD1. With 1 base clipped from V and 2 bases from J, the junction kept 2 bases outside the gene matches. CDR3 length equals 15 residues. CDR1 LNHNV and CDR2 YYDKDF come from the germline V gene (reference sequence). The CDR3 sequence: CATSRGGTAGNTIYF. For the CDR3, the DNA is TGTGCCACCAGCAGAGGGGGGACAGCTGGAAACACCATATATTTT.

This chain links TRBV20-1 with TRBJ1-2, with 8 bases that match TRBD1. V was clipped by 4 bases and J by 0 bases; unmatched bases: 13. There are 17 residues in the CDR3. CDR1 is DFQATT, CDR2 SNEGSKA, per germline (reference sequence). This chain's CDR3 is CSATLEAGQGTNYGYTF. CDR3 coding DNA: TGCAGTGCTACCTTAGAGGCAGGACAGGGAACTAACTATGGCTACACCTTC.

The chain joins TRBV2 to TRBJ2-7, with 9 bases fitting TRBD2. J lost 3 bases, V lost 10 bases, and 16 bases had no gene match. This CDR3 contains 16 residues. The V gene's germline CDR1 is SNHLY and CDR2 FYNNEI. CDR3 in amino acids: CATYTRASGVNYEQYF. The CDR3 DNA reads TGTGCCACCTACACCAGGGCTAGCGGGGTGAACTACGAGCAGTACTTC.

The rearrangement uses TRBV20-1 and TRBJ1-1; D call uncertain. CDR3 size: 14 residues. The germline V gene has CDR1 DFQATT and CDR2 SNEGSKA (reference sequence). Trimming left V 0 bases short and J 4 bases short, with 12 bases between. CDR3 sequence reads: CSARDWKGSTEAFF. The CDR3 coding sequence is TGCAGTGCTAGAGATTGGAAGGGCAGCACTGAAGCTTTCTTT.

The chain links TRBV27 to TRBJ2-1; 9 bases line up with TRBD1. Unmatched junction bases numbered 5, after V lost 2 bases and J lost 6 bases. Germline-derived CDR1 and CDR2 are MNHEY and SMNVEV (reference sequence). The CDR3 is 15 residues long. The CDR3 nucleotides are TGTGCCAGCAGTTTAGGGACAGGGAGTTTCAATGAGCAGTTCTTC. Protein: CASSLGTGSFNEQFF.

The CDR3 here is CASSQQGANTEAFF. In DNA form, the CDR3 reads TGTGCCAGCAGCCAACAGGGGGCGAACACTGAAGCTTTCTTT. This rearrangement joins TRBV11-3 to TRBJ1-1, with TRBD1 matching 9 bases. The CDR3 length is 14 residues. In germline, CDR1 is SGHNT, CDR2 YENEEA. Losses at the gene ends were 5 bases for V and 1 base for J; bases not matched to a gene: 2. Full variable domain (rest looked up from reference TRBV11-3 and TRBJ1-1): EAGVVQSPRYKIIEKKQPVAFWCNPISGHNTLYWYLQNLGQGPELLIRYENEEAVDDSQLPKDRFSAERLKGVDSTLKIQPAELGDSAVYLCASSQQGANTEAFFGQGTRLTVV.

The chain uses TRBV2 and TRBJ2-5; 9 bases fit TRBD2. CDR1 is SNHLY and CDR2 is FYNNEI in the germline V gene. Trimming cost V 5 bases and J 2 bases; bases outside gene matches: 6. This CDR3 is built from 15 residues. This chain's CDR3 is CASSLLAGAQETQYF. The CDR3 nucleotides are TGTGCCAGCAGTCTGTTAGCGGGGGCTCAAGAGACCCAGTACTTC. Looking up the rest from reference TRBV2 and TRBJ2-5 gives the full variable domain: EPEVTQTPSHQVTQMGQEVILRCVPISNHLYFYWYRQILGQKVEFLVSFYNNEISEKSEIFDDQFSVERPDGSNFTLKIRSTKLEDSAMYFCASSLLAGAQETQYFGPGTRLLVL.

The chain links TRBV7-2 to TRBJ2-3; D call uncertain. This CDR3 spans 13 amino acids. V lost 1 base and J lost 13, with 15 bases in between. The germline CDR1 and CDR2 sequences are SGHTA and FQGNSA. CDR3 DNA: TGTGCCAGCAGCTTAGGTCCAACAGCAAGGGAGTATTTT. As protein: CASSLGPTAREYF.

CDR3 in amino acids: CSAGDSNSGNTIYF. CDR3 coding DNA: TGCAGTGCTGGGGACAGTAACTCTGGAAACACCATATATTTT. The V call is TRBV20-1, the J call TRBJ1-3; 7 bases map to TRBD1. The ends lost 5 bases at V and 0 bases at J; junction bases unmatched: 4. CDR1 DFQATT and CDR2 SNEGSKA come from the germline V gene (reference sequence). The CDR3 contains 14 residues.

This clonotype was seen more than once but under ten times. The rearrangement joins TRBV2 to TRBJ1-5; 12 bases agree with TRBD1. J was trimmed by 0 bases and V by 7 bases; bases with no gene match: 4. The CDR3 is made up of 16 amino acids. Germline lookup yields CDR1 SNHLY and CDR2 FYNNEI. CDR3 region: CASIRDRGPSNQPQHF. CDR3 DNA sequence: TGTGCCAGCATCCGGGACAGGGGGCCTAGCAATCAGCCCCAGCATTTT.

V and J are TRBV7-6 and TRBJ1-5; D is ambiguous. The ends were cut back, 0 bases at V and 6 bases at J, with 15 bases in the middle. The germline V gene has CDR1 SGHVS and CDR2 FNYEAQ. There are 16 residues in the CDR3. This chain's CDR3 is CASSLAIYRGAQPQHF. In DNA, the CDR3 is TGTGCCAGCAGCTTAGCAATCTATCGGGGTGCTCAGCCCCAGCATTTT. Combining the CDR3 with reference TRBV7-6 and TRBJ1-5 gives the whole variable domain GAGVSQSPRYKVTKRGQDVALRCDPISGHVSLYWYRQALGQGPEFLTYFNYEAQQDKSGLPNDRFSAERPEGSISTLTIQRTEQRDSAMYRCASSLAIYRGAQPQHFGDGTRLSIL.

The chain uses TRBV24-1 and TRBJ2-3; D unclear. Germline-derived CDR1 and CDR2 are KGHDR and SFDVKD. This CDR3 region has 11 residues. V lost 9 bases and J lost 2, with 5 bases in between. CDR3 nucleotide sequence: TGTGCCACCGAGAACACAGATACGCAGTATTTT. It yields the protein CATENTDTQYF.

The rearrangement uses TRBV29-1 and TRBJ1-5; the match to TRBD1 covers 7 bases. The CDR3 extends over 14 amino acids. With V trimmed by 4 bases and J by 3 bases, 6 bases remained unmatched. Looked up from germline, CDR1 is SQVTM and CDR2 is ANQGSEA. Written as DNA, the CDR3 is TGCAGCGTTGGGGCAGGGGGAAACAATCAGCCCCAGCATTTT. Amino acid sequence: CSVGAGGNNQPQHF.

The rearrangement joins TRBV5-4 to TRBJ2-3, with 11 bases matching TRBD2. The CDR3 contains 16 residues. CDR1 and CDR2 (germline): SGHNT, YYREEE (reference sequence). V lost 0 bases and J lost 6; bases outside the gene matches: 6. The CDR3 here is CASSLEGSGGADTQYF. The CDR3 DNA reads as TGTGCCAGCAGCTTGGAGGGTAGCGGGGGGGCCGATACGCAGTATTTT.

This clonotype was observed once. The chain has TRBV6-5 and TRBJ1-1; no clear D gene. V dropped 0 bases and J dropped 4 bases, with 15 bases sitting between them. Germline assignment: CDR1 MNHEY and CDR2 SVGAGI. CDR3 length equals 16 residues. The CDR3 sequence: CASSYSSRAWGTEAFF. Written as DNA, the CDR3 is TGTGCCAGCAGTTACTCGAGCCGGGCTTGGGGCACTGAAGCTTTCTTT.

This clonotype was seen only once. The chain couples TRBV7-8 to TRBJ1-2; no clear D gene. V lost 4 bases and J 8 bases, leaving 8 bases between the germline ends. Germline V lookup: CDR1 SGHVS, CDR2 FQNEAQ. The length of the CDR3 is 11 residues. CDR3 nucleotides: TGTGCCAGCAGCTCGGACGGAGGCTACACCTTC. Translating it yields CASSSDGGYTF.

The table lists this clonotype with a count of one. The rearrangement uses TRBV19 and TRBJ1-4, with 8 bases aligning to TRBD1. With V trimmed by 10 bases and J by 0 bases, 10 bases remained unmatched. In germline, CDR1 is LNHDA, CDR2 SQIVND (reference sequence). The CDR3 has 16 amino acids. CDR3 nucleotide sequence: TGTGCCACCCGAGGACAGGGTCGTGCAACTAATGAAAAACTGTTTTTT. Translated: CATRGQGRATNEKLFF.